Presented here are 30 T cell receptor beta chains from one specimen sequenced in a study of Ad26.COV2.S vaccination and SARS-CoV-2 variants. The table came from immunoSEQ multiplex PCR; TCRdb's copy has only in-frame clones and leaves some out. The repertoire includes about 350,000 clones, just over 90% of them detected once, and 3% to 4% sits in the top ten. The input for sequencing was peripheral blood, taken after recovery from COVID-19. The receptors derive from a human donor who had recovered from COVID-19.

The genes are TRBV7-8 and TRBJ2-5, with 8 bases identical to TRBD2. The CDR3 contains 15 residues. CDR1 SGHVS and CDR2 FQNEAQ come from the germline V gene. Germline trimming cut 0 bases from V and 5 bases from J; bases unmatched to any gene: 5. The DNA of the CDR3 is TGTGCCAGCAGCTTAGCCCAGCGGGGGCCGGAGACCCAGTACTTC. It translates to CASSLAQRGPETQYF.

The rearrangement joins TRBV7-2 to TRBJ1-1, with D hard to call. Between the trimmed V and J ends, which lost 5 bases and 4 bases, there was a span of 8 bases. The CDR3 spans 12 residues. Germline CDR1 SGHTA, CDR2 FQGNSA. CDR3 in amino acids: CASSRIATEAFF. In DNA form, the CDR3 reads TGTGCCAGCAGCCGGATTGCCACTGAAGCTTTCTTT.

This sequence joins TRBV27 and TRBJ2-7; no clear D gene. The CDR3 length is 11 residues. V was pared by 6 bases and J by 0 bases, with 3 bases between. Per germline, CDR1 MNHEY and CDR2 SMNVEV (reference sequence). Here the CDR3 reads CASRSSYEQYF. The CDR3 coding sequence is TGTGCCAGCAGGAGCTCCTACGAGCAGTACTTC.

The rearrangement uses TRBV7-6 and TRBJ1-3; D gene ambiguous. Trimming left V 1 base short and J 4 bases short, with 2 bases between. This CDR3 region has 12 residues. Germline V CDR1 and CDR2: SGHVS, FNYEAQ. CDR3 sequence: CASSLEGNTIYF. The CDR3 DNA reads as TGTGCCAGCAGCTTAGAGGGAAACACCATATATTTT.

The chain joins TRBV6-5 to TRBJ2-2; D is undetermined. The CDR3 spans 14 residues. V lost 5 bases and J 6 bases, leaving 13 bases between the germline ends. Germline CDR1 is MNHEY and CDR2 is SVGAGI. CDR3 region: CASSQTNSAGELFF. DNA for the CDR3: TGTGCCAGCAGTCAAACTAATAGTGCCGGGGAGCTGTTTTTT.

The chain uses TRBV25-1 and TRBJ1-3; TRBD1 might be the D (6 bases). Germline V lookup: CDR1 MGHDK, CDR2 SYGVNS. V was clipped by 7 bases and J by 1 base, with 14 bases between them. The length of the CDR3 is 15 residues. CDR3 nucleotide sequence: TGTGCCAGCACCTCCCGCAGGGGTTCTGGAAACACCATATATTTT. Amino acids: CASTSRRGSGNTIYF.

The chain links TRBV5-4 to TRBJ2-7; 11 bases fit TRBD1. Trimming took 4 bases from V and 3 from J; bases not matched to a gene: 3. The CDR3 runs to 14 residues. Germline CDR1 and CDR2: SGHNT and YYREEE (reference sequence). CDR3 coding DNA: TGTGCCAGCAGCGCCGGGACAGGGGGCTACGAGCAGTACTTC. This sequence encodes CASSAGTGGYEQYF. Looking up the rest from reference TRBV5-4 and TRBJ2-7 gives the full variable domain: ETGVTQSPTHLIKTRGQQVTLRCSSQSGHNTVSWYQQALGQGPQFIFQYYREEENGRGNFPPRFSGLQFPNYSSELNVNALELDDSALYLCASSAGTGGYEQYFGPGTRLTVT.

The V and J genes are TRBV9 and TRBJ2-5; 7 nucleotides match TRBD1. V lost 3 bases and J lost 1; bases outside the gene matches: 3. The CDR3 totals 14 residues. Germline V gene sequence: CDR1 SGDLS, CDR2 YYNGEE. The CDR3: CASSATGFQETQYF. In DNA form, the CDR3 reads TGTGCCAGCAGCGCGACAGGGTTCCAAGAGACCCAGTACTTC.

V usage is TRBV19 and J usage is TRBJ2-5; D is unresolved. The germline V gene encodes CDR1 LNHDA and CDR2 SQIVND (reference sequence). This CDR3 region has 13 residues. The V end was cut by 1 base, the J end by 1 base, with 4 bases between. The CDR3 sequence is CASSIAPQETQYF. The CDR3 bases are TGTGCCAGTAGTATAGCTCCCCAAGAGACCCAGTACTTC.

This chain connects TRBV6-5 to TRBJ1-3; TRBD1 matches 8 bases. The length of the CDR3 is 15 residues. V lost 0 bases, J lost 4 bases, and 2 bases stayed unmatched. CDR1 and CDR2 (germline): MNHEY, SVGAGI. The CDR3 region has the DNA TGTGCCAGCAGTTACTCGACAGGGGAAGGAAACACCATATATTTT. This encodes CASSYSTGEGNTIYF.

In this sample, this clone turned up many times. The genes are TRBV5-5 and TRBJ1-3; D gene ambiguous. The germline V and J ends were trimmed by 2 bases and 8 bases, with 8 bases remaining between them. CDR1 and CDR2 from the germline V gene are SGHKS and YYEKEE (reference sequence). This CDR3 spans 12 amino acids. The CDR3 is CASSLHMDTIYF. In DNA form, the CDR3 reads TGTGCCAGCAGCTTACATATGGACACCATATATTTT.

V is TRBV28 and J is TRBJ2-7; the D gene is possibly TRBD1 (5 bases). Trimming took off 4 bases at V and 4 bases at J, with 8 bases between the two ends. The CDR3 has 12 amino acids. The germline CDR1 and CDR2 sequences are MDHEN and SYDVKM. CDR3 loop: CASSSKGYEQYF. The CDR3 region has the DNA TGTGCCAGCAGTTCTAAGGGGTACGAGCAGTACTTC.

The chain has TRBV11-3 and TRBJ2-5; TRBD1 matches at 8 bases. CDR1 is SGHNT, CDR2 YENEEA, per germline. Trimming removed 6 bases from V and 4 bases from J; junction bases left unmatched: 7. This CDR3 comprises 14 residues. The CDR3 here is CASSQGARPETQYF. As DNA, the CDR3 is TGTGCCAGCAGTCAGGGGGCCCGCCCAGAGACCCAGTACTTC.

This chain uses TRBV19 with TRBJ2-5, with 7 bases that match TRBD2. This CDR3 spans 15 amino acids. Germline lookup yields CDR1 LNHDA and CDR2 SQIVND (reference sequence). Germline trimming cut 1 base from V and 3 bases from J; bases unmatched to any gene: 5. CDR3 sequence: CASSIGGAGKETQYF. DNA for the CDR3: TGTGCCAGTAGTATAGGGGGAGCGGGGAAAGAGACCCAGTACTTC.

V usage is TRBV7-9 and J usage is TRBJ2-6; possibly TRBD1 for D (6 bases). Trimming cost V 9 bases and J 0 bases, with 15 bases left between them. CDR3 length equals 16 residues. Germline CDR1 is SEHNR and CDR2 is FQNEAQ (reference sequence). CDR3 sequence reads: CASASGVSSGANVLTF. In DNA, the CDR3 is TGTGCCAGTGCCTCAGGGGTTAGCTCTGGGGCCAACGTCCTGACTTTC.

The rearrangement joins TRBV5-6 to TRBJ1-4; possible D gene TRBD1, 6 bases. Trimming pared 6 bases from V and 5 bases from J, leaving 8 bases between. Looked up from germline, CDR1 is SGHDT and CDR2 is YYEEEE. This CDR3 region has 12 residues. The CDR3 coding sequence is TGTGCCAGCAACGGACAGAATGAAAAACTGTTTTTT. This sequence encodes CASNGQNEKLFF. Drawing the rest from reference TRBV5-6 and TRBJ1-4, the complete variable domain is DAGVTQSPTHLIKTRGQQVTLRCSPKSGHDTVSWYQQALGQGPQFIFQYYEEEERQRGNFPDRFSGHQFPNYSSELNVNALLLGDSALYLCASNGQNEKLFFGSGTQLSVL.

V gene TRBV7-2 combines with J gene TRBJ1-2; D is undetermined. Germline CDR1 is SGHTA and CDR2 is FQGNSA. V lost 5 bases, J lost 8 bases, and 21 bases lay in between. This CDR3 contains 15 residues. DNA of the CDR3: TGTGCCAGCAGCCCGGCAATTTCCCCAGTCCGAGGCTACACCTTC. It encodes CASSPAISPVRGYTF. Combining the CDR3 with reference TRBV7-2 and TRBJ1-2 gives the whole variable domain GAGVSQSPSNKVTEKGKDVELRCDPISGHTALYWYRQSLGQGLEFLIYFQGNSAPDKSGLPSDRFSAERTGGSVSTLTIQRTQQEDSAVYLCASSPAISPVRGYTFGSGTRLTVV.

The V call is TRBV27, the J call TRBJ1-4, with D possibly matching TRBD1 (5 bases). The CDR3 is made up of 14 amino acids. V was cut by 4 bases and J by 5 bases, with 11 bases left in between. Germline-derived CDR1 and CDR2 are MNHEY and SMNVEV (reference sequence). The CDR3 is CASSYGGVNEKLFF. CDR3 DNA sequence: TGTGCCAGCAGTTATGGGGGGGTGAATGAAAAACTGTTTTTT.

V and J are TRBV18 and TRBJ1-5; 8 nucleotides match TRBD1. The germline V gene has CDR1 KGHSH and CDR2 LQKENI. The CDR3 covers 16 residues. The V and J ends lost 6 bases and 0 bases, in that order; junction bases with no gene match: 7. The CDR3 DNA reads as TGTGCCAGCTCGCTTGGACAGGGAAGTAGCAATCAGCCCCAGCATTTT. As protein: CASSLGQGSSNQPQHF.

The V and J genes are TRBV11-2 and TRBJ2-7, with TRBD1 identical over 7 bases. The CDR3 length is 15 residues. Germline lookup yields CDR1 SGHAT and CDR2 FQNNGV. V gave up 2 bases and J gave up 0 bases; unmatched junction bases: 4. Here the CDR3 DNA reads TGTGCCAGCAGCTTACGGGACAGCCGCTCCTACGAGCAGTACTTC. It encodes CASSLRDSRSYEQYF.

CDR3 sequence (DNA): TGTGCCAGCAGCGTAGGGGTGGGGCGCGGCGAGACCCAGTACTTC. It specifies CASSVGVGRGETQYF. V is TRBV9 and J is TRBJ2-5, with D perhaps matching TRBD1 (5 bases). CDR3 length: 15 amino acids. V was cut by 0 bases and J by 5 bases, with 14 bases left in between. Looked up from germline, CDR1 is SGDLS and CDR2 is YYNGEE.

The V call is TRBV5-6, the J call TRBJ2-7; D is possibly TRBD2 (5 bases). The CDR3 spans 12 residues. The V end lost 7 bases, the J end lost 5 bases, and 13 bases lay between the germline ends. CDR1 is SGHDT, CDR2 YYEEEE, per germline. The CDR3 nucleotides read TGTGCCAGCTTCTCGACGGGGAACGAGCAGTACTTC. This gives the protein CASFSTGNEQYF.

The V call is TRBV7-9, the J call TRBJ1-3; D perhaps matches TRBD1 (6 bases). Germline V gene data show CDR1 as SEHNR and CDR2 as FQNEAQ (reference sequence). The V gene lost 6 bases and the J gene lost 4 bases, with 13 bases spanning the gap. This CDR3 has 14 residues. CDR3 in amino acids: CASSAGTTGNTIYF. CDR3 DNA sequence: TGTGCCAGCAGTGCCGGGACAACCGGAAACACCATATATTTT.

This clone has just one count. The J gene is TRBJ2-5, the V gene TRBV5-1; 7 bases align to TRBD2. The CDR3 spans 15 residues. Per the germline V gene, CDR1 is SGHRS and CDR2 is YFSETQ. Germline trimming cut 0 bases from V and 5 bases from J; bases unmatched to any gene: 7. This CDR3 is CASSLGVGGLETQYF. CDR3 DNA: TGCGCCAGCAGCTTGGGGGTCGGGGGGTTGGAGACCCAGTACTTC.

This CDR3 is CASSPEKTTHHYEQYF. The CDR3 nucleotides read TGTGCCAGCTCACCAGAGAAAACTACCCACCACTACGAGCAGTACTTC. The genes are TRBV18 and TRBJ2-7; no clear D. V lost 2 bases and J lost 3, with 17 bases in between. Germline V gene lookup returns CDR1 KGHSH and CDR2 LQKENI. The CDR3 loop spans 16 amino acids. The variable domain in full, with the rest retrieved from reference TRBV18 and TRBJ2-7, is NAGVMQNPRHLVRRRGQEARLRCSPMKGHSHVYWYRQLPEEGLKFMVYLQKENIIDESGMPKERFSAEFPKEGPSILRIQQVVRGDSAAYFCASSPEKTTHHYEQYFGPGTRLTVT.

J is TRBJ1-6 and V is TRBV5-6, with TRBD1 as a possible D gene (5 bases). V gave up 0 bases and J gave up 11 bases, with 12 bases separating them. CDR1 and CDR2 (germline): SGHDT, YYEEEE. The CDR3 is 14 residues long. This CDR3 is CASSLVQGRTPLHF. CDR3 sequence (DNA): TGTGCCAGCAGCTTGGTTCAGGGAAGGACACCCCTCCACTTT. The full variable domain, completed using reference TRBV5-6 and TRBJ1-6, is DAGVTQSPTHLIKTRGQQVTLRCSPKSGHDTVSWYQQALGQGPQFIFQYYEEEERQRGNFPDRFSGHQFPNYSSELNVNALLLGDSALYLCASSLVQGRTPLHFGNGTRLTVT.

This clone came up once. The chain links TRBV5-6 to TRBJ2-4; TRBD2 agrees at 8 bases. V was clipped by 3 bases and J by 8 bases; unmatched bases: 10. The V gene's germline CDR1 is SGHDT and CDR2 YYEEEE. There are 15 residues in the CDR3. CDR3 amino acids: CASSSPGAGGDIQYF. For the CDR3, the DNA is TGTGCCAGCAGCTCTCCGGGGGCCGGGGGGGACATTCAGTACTTC. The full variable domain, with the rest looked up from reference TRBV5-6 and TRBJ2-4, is DAGVTQSPTHLIKTRGQQVTLRCSPKSGHDTVSWYQQALGQGPQFIFQYYEEEERQRGNFPDRFSGHQFPNYSSELNVNALLLGDSALYLCASSSPGAGGDIQYFGAGTRLSVL.

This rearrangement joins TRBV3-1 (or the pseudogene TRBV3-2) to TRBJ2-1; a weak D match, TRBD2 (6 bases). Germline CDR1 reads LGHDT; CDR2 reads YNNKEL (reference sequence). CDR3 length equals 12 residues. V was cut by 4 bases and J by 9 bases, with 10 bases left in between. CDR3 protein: CASSPLEGEQFF. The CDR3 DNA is TGTGCCAGCAGCCCTCTGGAGGGTGAGCAGTTCTTC.

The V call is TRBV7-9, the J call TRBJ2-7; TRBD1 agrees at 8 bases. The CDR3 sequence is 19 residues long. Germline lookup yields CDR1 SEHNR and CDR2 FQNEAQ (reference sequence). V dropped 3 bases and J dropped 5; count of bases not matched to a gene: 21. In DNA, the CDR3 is TGTGCCAGCAGCTTTGCCAGGAGACAGGGGTTCCTCGGTCCTCACGAGCAGTACTTC. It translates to CASSFARRQGFLGPHEQYF. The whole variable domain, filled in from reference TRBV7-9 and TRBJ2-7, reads DTGVSQNPRHKITKRGQNVTFRCDPISEHNRLYWYRQTLGQGPEFLTYFQNEAQLEKSRLLSDRFSAERPKGSFSTLEIQRTEQGDSAMYLCASSFARRQGFLGPHEQYFGPGTRLTVT.

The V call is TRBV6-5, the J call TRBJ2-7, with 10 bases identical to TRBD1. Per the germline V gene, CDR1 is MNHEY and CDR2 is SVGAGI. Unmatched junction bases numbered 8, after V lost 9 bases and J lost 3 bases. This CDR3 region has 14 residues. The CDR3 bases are TGTGCCAGTAGGACAGGGGGATTAGACTACGAGCAGTACTTC. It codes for CASRTGGLDYEQYF.